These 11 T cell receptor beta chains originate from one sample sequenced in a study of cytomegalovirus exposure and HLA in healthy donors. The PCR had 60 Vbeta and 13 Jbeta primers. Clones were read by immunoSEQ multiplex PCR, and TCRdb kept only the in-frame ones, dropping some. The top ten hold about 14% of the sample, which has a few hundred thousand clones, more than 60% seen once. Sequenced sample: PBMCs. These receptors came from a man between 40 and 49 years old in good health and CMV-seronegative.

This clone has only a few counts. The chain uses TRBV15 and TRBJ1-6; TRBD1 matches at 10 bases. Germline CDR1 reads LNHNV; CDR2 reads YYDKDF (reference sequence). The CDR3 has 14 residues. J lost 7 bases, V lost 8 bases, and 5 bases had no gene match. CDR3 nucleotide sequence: TGTGCCACCTCCGGGACAGGGGACAATTCACCCCTCCACTTT. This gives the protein CATSGTGDNSPLHF.

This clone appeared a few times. DNA for the CDR3: TGTGCCAGCAGTGAAGCGCTAGCGGGAGCAGATACGCAGTATTTT. Translated, it gives CASSEALAGADTQYF. The chain recombines TRBV6-1 with TRBJ2-3; 10 bases fit TRBD2. The CDR3 has 15 residues. V dropped 0 bases and J dropped 4; count of bases not matched to a gene: 1. Germline V gene sequence: CDR1 MNHNS, CDR2 SASEGT.

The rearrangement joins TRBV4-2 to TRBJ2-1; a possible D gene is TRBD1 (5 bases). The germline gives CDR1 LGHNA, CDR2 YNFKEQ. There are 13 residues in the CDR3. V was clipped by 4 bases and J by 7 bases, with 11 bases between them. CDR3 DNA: TGTGCCAGCAGCCGCTCAAGACAGAATGAGCAGTTCTTC. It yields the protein CASSRSRQNEQFF.

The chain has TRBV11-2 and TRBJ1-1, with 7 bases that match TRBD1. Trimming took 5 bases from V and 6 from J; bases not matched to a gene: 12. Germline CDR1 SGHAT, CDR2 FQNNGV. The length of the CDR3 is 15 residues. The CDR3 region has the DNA TGTGCCAGCAGCAGAGAAGGGGGCTTATTCGCTGAAGCTTTCTTT. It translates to CASSREGGLFAEAFF.

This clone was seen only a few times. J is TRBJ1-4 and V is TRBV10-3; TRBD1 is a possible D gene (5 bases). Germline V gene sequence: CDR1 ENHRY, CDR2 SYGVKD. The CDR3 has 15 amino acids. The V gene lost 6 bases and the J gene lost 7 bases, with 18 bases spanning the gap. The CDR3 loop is CAISRLGNQGEKLFF. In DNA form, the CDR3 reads TGTGCCATCAGCCGCCTGGGGAATCAGGGTGAAAAACTGTTTTTT.

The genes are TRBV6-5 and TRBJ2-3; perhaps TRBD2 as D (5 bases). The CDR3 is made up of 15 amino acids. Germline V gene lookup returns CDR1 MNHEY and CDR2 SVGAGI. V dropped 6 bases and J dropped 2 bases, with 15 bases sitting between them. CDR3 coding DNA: TGTGCCAGCAGCGCTTCCGACGGGATCACAGATACGCAGTATTTT. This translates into CASSASDGITDTQYF.

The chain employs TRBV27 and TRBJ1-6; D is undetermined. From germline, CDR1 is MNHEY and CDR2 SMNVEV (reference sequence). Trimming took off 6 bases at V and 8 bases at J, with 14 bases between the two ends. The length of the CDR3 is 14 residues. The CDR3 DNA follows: TGTGCCAGCAGGTTAGGGTTTCGGGATTCACCCCTCCACTTT. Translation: CASRLGFRDSPLHF.

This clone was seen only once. CDR3 DNA sequence: TGTGCCAGCAGTGACAGGGGTAGAAATGAGCAGTTCTTC. It codes for CASSDRGRNEQFF. V is TRBV2 and J is TRBJ2-1; D is perhaps TRBD1 (6 bases). The CDR3 has 13 residues. Deletions cut 3 bases from V and 7 bases from J, with 10 bases between. The V gene's germline CDR1 is SNHLY and CDR2 FYNNEI. Using reference TRBV2 and TRBJ2-1 for the parts outside the CDR3, the full variable domain is EPEVTQTPSHQVTQMGQEVILRCVPISNHLYFYWYRQILGQKVEFLVSFYNNEISEKSEIFDDQFSVERPDGSNFTLKIRSTKLEDSAMYFCASSDRGRNEQFFGPGTRLTVL.

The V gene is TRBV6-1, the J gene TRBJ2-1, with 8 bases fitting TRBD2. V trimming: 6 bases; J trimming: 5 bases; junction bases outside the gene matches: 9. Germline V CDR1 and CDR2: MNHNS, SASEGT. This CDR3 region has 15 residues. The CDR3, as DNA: TGTGCCAGCAGACCCGGGGTAGCGGGGAACAATGAGCAGTTCTTC. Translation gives CASRPGVAGNNEQFF.

CDR3 nucleotides: TGTGCCAGCAGCCACACCGCTGGGCCTCTTCGAAGGAACTCTGGAAACACCATATATTTT. It is translated as CASSHTAGPLRRNSGNTIYF. V gene TRBV4-2 combines with J gene TRBJ1-3; no reliable D call. V lost 3 bases to trimming and J lost 0 bases, with 24 bases between them. The CDR3 loop spans 20 amino acids. In germline, CDR1 is LGHNA, CDR2 YNFKEQ.

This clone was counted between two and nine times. The CDR3 region is CASSLGSAHTDTQYF. CDR3 coding DNA: TGTGCCAGCAGCTTAGGCAGCGCTCACACAGATACGCAGTATTTT. The rearrangement uses TRBV7-3 and TRBJ2-3; no clear D gene. The CDR3 covers 15 residues. Per the germline V gene, CDR1 is SGHTA and CDR2 is FQGTGA. Deletions cut 2 bases from V and 2 bases from J, with 11 bases between. The whole variable domain, filled in from reference TRBV7-3 and TRBJ2-3, reads GAGVSQTPSNKVTEKGKYVELRCDPISGHTALYWYRQSLGQGPEFLIYFQGTGAADDSGLPNDRFFAVRPEGSVSTLKIQRTERGDSAVYLCASSLGSAHTDTQYFGPGTRLTVL.